What follows are 2 T cell receptor beta chains derived from one specimen sequenced in a study. MiXCR, run by TCRdb on the RT-PCR reads, gives a single entry per CDR3 protein. Among 650,000 to 800,000 distinct CDR3 sequences, approximately 15% were seen once, and the ten largest hold roughly 4%. The sample taken for sequencing was memory CD4+ T cells from blood. These receptors all come from a female donor in good health, serving as a healthy control.

The table lists this clonotype with many counts. An end of the junction does not agree with germline; a read error may underlie this. The chain is built from TRBV5-1 and TRBJ2-3; 12 bases map to TRBD2. The length of the CDR3 is 16 residues. CDR1 is SGHRS and CDR2 is YFSETQ in the germline V gene. The CDR3 nucleotides read TGTGCCAGCAGCTCCGGGACTAGCGGGCTTACAGATACGCAGTATTTT. This sequence encodes CASSSGTSGLTDTQYF.

On this clonotype itself: This may be a read error, as it is one base from a much larger clone. CDR3 nucleotide sequence: TGTGCCAGCAGTTACCACAGCGGGACCCAGTACTTC. Translated, it gives CASSYHSGTQYF. The genes are TRBV6-5 and TRBJ2-5; maybe TRBD2 (5 bases). This CDR3 is 12 amino acids long. V lost 2 bases to trimming and J lost 7 bases, with 8 bases between them. The V gene's germline CDR1 is MNHEY and CDR2 SVGAGI.